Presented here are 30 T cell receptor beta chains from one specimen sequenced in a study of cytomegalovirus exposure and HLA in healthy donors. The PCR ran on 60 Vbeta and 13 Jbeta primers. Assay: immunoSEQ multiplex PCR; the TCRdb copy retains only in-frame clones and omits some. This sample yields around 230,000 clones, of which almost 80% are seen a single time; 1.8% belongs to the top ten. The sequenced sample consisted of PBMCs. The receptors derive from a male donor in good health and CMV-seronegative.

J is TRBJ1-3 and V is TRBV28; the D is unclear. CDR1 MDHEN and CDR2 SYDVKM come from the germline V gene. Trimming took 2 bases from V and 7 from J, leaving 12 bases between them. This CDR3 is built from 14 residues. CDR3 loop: CASSLSLPRNTIYF. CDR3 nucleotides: TGTGCCAGCAGTTTAAGTCTCCCCCGGAACACCATATATTTT.

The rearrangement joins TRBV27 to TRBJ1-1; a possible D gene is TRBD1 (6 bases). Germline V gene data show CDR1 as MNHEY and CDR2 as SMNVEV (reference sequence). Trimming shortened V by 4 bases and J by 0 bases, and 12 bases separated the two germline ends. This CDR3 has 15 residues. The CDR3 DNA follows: TGTGCCAGCAGTTCCTGGACAGACTTGAACACTGAAGCTTTCTTT. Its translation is CASSSWTDLNTEAFF.

The CDR3 nucleotides are TGTGCCAGCAGCTTGGTCCAGGGTGTTCCAGATACGCAGTATTTT. This encodes CASSLVQGVPDTQYF. The rearrangement joins TRBV7-9 to TRBJ2-3; D might be TRBD1 (5 bases). Germline assignment: CDR1 SEHNR and CDR2 FQNEAQ (reference sequence). The CDR3 totals 15 residues. The V gene lost 3 bases and the J gene lost 4 bases, with 14 bases spanning the gap. Variable domain in full (rest from reference TRBV7-9 and TRBJ2-3): DTGVSQNPRHKITKRGQNVTFRCDPISEHNRLYWYRQTLGQGPEFLTYFQNEAQLEKSRLLSDRFSAERPKGSFSTLEIQRTEQGDSAMYLCASSLVQGVPDTQYFGPGTRLTVL.

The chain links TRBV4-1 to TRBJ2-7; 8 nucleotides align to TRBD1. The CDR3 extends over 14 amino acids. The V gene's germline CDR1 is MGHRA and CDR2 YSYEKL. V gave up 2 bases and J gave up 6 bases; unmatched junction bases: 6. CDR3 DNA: TGCGCCAGCAGCCAAAGAGACAGGGGCCCCGAGCAGTACTTC. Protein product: CASSQRDRGPEQYF.

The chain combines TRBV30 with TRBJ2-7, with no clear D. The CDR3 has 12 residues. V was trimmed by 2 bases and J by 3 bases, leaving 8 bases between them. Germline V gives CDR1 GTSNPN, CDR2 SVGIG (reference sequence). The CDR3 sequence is CAWSRQDYEQYF. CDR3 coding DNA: TGTGCCTGGAGTAGGCAGGACTACGAGCAGTACTTC.

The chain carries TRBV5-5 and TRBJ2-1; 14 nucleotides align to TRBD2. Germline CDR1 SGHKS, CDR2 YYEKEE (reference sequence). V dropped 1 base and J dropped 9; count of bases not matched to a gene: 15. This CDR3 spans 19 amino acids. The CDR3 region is CASSLFDRVGLAGGSEQFF. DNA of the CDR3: TGTGCCAGCAGCTTGTTCGATCGGGTTGGACTAGCGGGAGGTAGTGAGCAGTTCTTC.

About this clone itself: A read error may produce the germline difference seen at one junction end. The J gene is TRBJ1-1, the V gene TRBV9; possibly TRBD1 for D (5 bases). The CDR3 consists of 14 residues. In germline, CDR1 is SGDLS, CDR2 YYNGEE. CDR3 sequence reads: CASTRGGTGTGAFF. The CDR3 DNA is TGTGCCAGCACCCGAGGAGGGACGGGGACTGGAGCTTTCTTT.

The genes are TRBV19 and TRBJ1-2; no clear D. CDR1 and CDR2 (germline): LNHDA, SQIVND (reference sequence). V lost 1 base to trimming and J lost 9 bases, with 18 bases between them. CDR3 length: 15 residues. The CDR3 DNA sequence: TGTGCCAGTAGTATAGGGGTCGCGGCAGTGATAAGCTACACCTTC. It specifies CASSIGVAAVISYTF.

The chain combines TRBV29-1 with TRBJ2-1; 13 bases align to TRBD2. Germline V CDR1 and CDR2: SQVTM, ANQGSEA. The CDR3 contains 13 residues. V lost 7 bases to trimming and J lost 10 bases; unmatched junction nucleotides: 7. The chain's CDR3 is CSEGLAGASEQFF. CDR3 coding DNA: TGCAGCGAAGGACTAGCGGGAGCGTCCGAGCAGTTCTTC.

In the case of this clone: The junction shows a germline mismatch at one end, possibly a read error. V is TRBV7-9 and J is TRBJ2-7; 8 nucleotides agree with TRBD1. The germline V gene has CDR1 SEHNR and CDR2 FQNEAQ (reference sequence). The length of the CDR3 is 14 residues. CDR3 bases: TGTTCCAGCAGCTTAAGGGGACAGGCCTACGAGCAGTACTTC. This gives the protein CSSSLRGQAYEQYF.

DNA for the CDR3: TGTGCCAGCACCCTGGGCGATAGGAACACTGAAGCTTTCTTT. Protein sequence: CASTLGDRNTEAFF. This rearrangement joins TRBV5-4 to TRBJ1-1; D gene uncertain. Germline V gives CDR1 SGHNT, CDR2 YYREEE (reference sequence). The CDR3 is 14 amino acids. The V end lost 6 bases, the J end lost 1 base, and 13 bases lay between the germline ends.

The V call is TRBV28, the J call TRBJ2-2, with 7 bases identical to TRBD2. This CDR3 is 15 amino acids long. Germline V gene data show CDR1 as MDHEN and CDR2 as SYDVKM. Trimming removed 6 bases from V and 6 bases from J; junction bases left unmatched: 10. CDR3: CASSRSGSGAGELFF. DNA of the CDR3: TGTGCCAGCAGCCGTAGCGGGTCGGGGGCCGGGGAGCTGTTTTTT.

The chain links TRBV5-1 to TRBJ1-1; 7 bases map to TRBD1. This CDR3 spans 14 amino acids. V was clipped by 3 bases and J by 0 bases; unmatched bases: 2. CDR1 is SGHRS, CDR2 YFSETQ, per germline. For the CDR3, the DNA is TGCGCCAGCAGCTGGGACAGATTGAACACTGAAGCTTTCTTT. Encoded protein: CASSWDRLNTEAFF.

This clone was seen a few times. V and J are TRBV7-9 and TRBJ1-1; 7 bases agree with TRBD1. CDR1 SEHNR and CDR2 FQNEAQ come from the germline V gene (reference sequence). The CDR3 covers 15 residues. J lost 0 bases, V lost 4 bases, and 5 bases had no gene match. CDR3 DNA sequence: TGTGCCAGCAGCTCCTCGGACAGGATGAACACTGAAGCTTTCTTT. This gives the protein CASSSSDRMNTEAFF.

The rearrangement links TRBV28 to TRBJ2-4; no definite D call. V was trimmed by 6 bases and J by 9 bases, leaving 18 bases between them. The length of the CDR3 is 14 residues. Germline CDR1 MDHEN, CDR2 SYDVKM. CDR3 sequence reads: CASSPTLPGFIQYF. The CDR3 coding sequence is TGTGCCAGCAGCCCGACTCTACCCGGTTTCATTCAGTACTTC.

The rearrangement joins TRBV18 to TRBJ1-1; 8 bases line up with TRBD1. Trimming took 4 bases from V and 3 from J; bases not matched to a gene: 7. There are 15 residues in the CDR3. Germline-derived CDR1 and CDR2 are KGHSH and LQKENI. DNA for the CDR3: TGTGCCAGCTCACGAATGACAGGGGCGGACACTGAAGCTTTCTTT. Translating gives CASSRMTGADTEAFF.

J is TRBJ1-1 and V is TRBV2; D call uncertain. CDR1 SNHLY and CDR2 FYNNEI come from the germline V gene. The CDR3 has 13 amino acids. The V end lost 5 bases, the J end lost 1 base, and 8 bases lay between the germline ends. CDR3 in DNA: TGTGCCAGCAGTTTAGACACGAACACTGAAGCTTTCTTT. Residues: CASSLDTNTEAFF.

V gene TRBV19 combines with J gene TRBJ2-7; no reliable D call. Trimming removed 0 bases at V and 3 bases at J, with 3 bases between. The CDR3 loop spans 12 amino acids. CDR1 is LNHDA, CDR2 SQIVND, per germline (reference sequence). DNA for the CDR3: TGTGCCAGTAGTATAGACGGCTACGAGCAGTACTTC. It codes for CASSIDGYEQYF.

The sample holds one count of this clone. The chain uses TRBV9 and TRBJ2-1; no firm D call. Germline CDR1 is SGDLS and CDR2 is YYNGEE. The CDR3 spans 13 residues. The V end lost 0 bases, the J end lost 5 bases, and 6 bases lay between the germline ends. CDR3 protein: CASSVARDNEQFF. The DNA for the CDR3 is TGTGCCAGCAGCGTAGCCCGAGACAATGAGCAGTTCTTC.

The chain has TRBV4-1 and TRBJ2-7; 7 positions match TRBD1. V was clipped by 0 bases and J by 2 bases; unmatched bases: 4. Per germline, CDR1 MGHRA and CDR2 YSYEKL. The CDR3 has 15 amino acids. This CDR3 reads CASSQEDRAAYEQYF. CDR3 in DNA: TGCGCCAGCAGCCAAGAAGACAGGGCGGCCTACGAGCAGTACTTC.

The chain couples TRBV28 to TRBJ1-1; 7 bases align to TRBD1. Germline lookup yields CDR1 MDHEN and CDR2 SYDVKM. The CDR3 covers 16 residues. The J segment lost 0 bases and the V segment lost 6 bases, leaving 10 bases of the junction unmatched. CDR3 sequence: CASSPAPGQMNTEAFF. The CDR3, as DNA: TGTGCCAGCAGCCCTGCCCCGGGACAGATGAACACTGAAGCTTTCTTT.

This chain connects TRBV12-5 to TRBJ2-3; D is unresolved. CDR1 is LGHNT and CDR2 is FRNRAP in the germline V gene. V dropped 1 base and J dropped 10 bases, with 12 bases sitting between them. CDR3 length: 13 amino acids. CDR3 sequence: CASGLESALPQYF. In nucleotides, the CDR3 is TGTGCTAGTGGTTTGGAATCCGCACTGCCGCAGTATTTT. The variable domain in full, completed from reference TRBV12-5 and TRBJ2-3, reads DARVTQTPRHKVTEMGQEVTMRCQPILGHNTVFWYRQTMMQGLELLAYFRNRAPLDDSGMPKDRFSAEMPDATLATLKIQPSEPRDSAVYFCASGLESALPQYFGPGTRLTVL.

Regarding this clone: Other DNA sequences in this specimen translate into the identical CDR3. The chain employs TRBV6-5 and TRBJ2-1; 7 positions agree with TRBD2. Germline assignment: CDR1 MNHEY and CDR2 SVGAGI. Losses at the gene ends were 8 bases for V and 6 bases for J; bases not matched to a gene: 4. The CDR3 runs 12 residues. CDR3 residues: CASSGGGNEQFF. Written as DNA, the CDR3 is TGTGCCAGCTCCGGCGGGGGCAATGAGCAGTTCTTC.

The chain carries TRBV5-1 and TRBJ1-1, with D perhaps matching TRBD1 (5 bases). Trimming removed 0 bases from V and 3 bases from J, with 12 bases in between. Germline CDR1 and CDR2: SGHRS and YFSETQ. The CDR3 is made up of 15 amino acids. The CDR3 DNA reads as TGCGCCAGCAGCTTGGATGACATAGGGGACACTGAAGCTTTCTTT. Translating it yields CASSLDDIGDTEAFF.

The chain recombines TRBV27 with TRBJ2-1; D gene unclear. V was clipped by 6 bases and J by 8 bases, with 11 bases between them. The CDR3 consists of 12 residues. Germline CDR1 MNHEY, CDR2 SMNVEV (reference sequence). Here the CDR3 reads CASSRSLHEQFF. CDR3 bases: TGTGCCAGCAGCCGTAGCCTCCATGAGCAGTTCTTC.

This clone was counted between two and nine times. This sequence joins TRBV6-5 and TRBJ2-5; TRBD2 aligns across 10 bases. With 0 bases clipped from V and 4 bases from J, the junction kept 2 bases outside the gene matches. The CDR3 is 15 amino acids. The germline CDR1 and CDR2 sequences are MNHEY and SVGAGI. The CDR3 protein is CASSYSSGGPETQYF. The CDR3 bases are TGTGCCAGCAGTTACTCTAGCGGGGGGCCAGAGACCCAGTACTTC.

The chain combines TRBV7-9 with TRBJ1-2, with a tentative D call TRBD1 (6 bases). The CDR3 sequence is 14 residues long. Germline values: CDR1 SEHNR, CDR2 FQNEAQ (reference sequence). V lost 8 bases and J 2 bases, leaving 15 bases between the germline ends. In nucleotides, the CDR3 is TGTGCCAGCTTGACTACAGGGCTGAACTATGGCTACACCTTC. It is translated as CASLTTGLNYGYTF.

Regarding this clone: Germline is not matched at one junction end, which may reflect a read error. The CDR3 DNA reads as TGTTCCAGCAGCGTACAGGTTTTGGGTGGCTACACCTTC. This gives the protein CSSSVQVLGGYTF. V gene TRBV7-9 combines with J gene TRBJ1-2, with D perhaps matching TRBD1 (5 bases). Germline loops: CDR1 SEHNR, CDR2 FQNEAQ (reference sequence). This CDR3 comprises 13 residues.

CDR3 sequence reads: CASSPQGAIGEAFF. CDR3 bases: TGTGCCAGCAGCCCACAGGGGGCGATCGGTGAAGCTTTCTTT. The gene calls are TRBV7-2 and TRBJ1-1; 9 bases agree with TRBD1. V lost 5 bases to trimming and J lost 7 bases; unmatched junction nucleotides: 8. This CDR3 comprises 14 residues. Germline CDR1 is SGHTA and CDR2 is FQGNSA. Filled out from reference TRBV7-2 and TRBJ1-1, the complete variable domain reads GAGVSQSPSNKVTEKGKDVELRCDPISGHTALYWYRQSLGQGLEFLIYFQGNSAPDKSGLPSDRFSAERTGGSVSTLTIQRTQQEDSAVYLCASSPQGAIGEAFFGQGTRLTVV.

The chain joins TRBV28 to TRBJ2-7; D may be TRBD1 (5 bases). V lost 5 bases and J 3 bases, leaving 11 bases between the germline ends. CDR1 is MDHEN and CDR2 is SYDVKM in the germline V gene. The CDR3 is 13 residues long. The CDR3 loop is CASSRGANYEQYF. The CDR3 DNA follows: TGTGCCAGCAGTCGTGGGGCTAACTACGAGCAGTACTTC.